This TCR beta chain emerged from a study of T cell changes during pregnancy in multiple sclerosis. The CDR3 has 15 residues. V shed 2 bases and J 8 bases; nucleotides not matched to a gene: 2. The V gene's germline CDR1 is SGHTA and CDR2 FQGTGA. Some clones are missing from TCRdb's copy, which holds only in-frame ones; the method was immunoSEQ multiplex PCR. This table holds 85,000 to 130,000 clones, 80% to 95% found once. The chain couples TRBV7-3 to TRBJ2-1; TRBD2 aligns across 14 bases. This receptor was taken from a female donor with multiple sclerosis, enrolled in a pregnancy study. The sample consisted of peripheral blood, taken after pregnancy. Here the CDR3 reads CASSLGTSGSDEQFF. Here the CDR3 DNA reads TGTGCCAGCAGCTTAGGGACTAGCGGGAGCGATGAGCAGTTCTTC.